The entry below describes one T cell receptor (beta chain). Its antigen remains unknown. iRepertoire HTBI primers and Arm-PCR of CDR3 regions built TCR beta libraries. A single record per CDR3 protein comes from TCRdb applying MiXCR to the multiplex PCR reads. The table lists 250,000 to 300,000 distinct CDR3 sequences, 18% of them singletons. Time point described: newly diagnosed GD, antithyroid drugs for less than 3 months. From RNA extracted from PBMCs, the TCR library was made. This specimen belongs to a study of regulatory T cells in long-lasting Graves disease. Looking at the study overall: Those Graves' patients who were newly diagnosed had been on antithyroid drugs under 3 months.

Points from the study as a whole: Because few samples were included, accuracy may have been lower.

Germline-derived CDR1 and CDR2 are SEHNR and FQNEAQ (reference sequence). The CDR3 is made up of 12 amino acids. Trimming took off 4 bases at V and 4 bases at J, with 8 bases between the two ends. These data were also reused for a study on T cells in Graves' hyperthyroidism and ophthalmopathy. That study adds: Blood shared most expanded thyroid clonotypes above 0.001.

The sequencing here drew on peripheral blood mononuclear cells (PBMCs), taken at new diagnosis, from a patient treated with antithyroid drugs. This chain connects TRBV7-9 to TRBJ2-7; the D gene is possibly TRBD1 (6 bases). The receptor was isolated from a woman in her 30s with Graves disease. CDR3 loop: CASSSTGYEQYF. The DNA of the CDR3 is TGTGCCAGCAGCTCCACAGGGTACGAGCAGTACTTC.